This is a list of T cell receptor beta chains from one sample in a study of shared clonotypes between healthy human individuals. Using immunoSEQ multiplex PCR, the repertoire was profiled, and TCRdb retains in-frame clones only, with some absent. Among millions of clones, just over 90% were seen once, and the ten largest hold about 0.13%. The specimen sequenced was naive CD4+ T cells sorted from blood. The receptors originated from a man aged 18 to 30 in good health. The CDR3 runs from the conserved cysteine through the conserved F or W. D genes are given only for firm matches. Clone sizes are given selectively: once, few, many, or a class where the clone is expanded.

j_call | clone_size | d_call | v_call | cdr3_nt | cdr3_aa
TRBJ2-5 | NA | TRBD1 | TRBV7-9 | TGTGCCAGCGTCCCCTCACAGGGGGTTAGTGTGACCCAGTACTTC | CASVPSQGVSVTQYF
TRBJ1-1 | NA | TRBD1 | TRBV5-1 | TGCGCCAGCAGCTATACGACAGGGCTGAACACTGAAGCTTTCTTT | CASSYTTGLNTEAFF
TRBJ2-1 | few | TRBD2 | TRBV5-1 | TGCGCCAGCAGCTTGTCTAGCGGGTCCTACAATGAGCAGTTCTTC | CASSLSSGSYNEQFF
TRBJ2-2 | once | NA | TRBV5-4 | TGTGCCAGCAACTCCCGTCGCGGGACCAACACCGGGGAGCTGTTTTTT | CASNSRRGTNTGELFF
TRBJ2-7 | NA | NA | TRBV29-1 | TGCAGCGTTGAAGATCCGGCAGGAAACTACGAGCAGTACTTC | CSVEDPAGNYEQYF
TRBJ2-3 | NA | NA | TRBV6-4 | TGTGCCAGCAGTGACTCAAGCCTAAGCACAGATACGCAGTATTTT | CASSDSSLSTDTQYF
TRBJ2-7 | NA | TRBD1 | TRBV15 | TGTGCCACCAGCAGAGATCTCGGGACAGGCTCCTACGAGCAGTACTTC | CATSRDLGTGSYEQYF
TRBJ2-3 | NA | TRBD1 | TRBV11-2 | TGTGCCAGCAGCATCAGACAGGGGTCGATGGTCCCAGATACGCAGTATTTT | CASSIRQGSMVPDTQYF
TRBJ2-2 | NA | NA | TRBV10-1 | TGCGCCAGCAGTGACGACACCGGGGAGCTGTTTTTT | CASSDDTGELFF
TRBJ1-1 | NA | NA | TRBV13 | TGTGCCAGCAGATTTCTACAGGGAGACACTGAAGCTTTCTTT | CASRFLQGDTEAFF
TRBJ2-5 | NA | TRBD2 | TRBV10-1 | TGCGCCAGCAGTGGACTAGCGGAGACCCAGTACTTC | CASSGLAETQYF
TRBJ1-1 | NA | NA | TRBV5-1 | TGCGCCAGCAGCTTTGCAGGAGGGGACACTGAAGCTTTCTTT | CASSFAGGDTEAFF
TRBJ2-7 | NA | TRBD2 | TRBV25-1 | TGTGCCAGCCGGAGTAGCGGGGGGGAGGGCTACGAGCAGTACTTC | CASRSSGGEGYEQYF
TRBJ2-1 | NA | TRBD2 | TRBV7-2 | TGTGCCAGCAGCTCGGGACTAGCGGGAAAGGCATCCTACAATGAGCAGTTCTTC | CASSSGLAGKASYNEQFF
TRBJ2-2 | NA | NA | TRBV6-6 | TGTGCCAGCAGTAGGGTGGTCACCGGGGAGCTGTTTTTT | CASSRVVTGELFF
TRBJ1-6 | NA | TRBD1 | TRBV19 | TGTGCCAGTAACCCAGGGGGTGGAAATAATTCACCCCTCCACTTT | CASNPGGGNNSPLHF
TRBJ1-6 | NA | NA | TRBV6-6 | TGTGCCAGCAGTTACTCGATGAGGGATTCACCCCTCCACTTT | CASSYSMRDSPLHF
TRBJ2-3 | once | TRBD2 | TRBV4-3 | TGCGCCAGCAGCCGCATCCTAGCGGTCACAGATACGCAGTATTTT | CASSRILAVTDTQYF